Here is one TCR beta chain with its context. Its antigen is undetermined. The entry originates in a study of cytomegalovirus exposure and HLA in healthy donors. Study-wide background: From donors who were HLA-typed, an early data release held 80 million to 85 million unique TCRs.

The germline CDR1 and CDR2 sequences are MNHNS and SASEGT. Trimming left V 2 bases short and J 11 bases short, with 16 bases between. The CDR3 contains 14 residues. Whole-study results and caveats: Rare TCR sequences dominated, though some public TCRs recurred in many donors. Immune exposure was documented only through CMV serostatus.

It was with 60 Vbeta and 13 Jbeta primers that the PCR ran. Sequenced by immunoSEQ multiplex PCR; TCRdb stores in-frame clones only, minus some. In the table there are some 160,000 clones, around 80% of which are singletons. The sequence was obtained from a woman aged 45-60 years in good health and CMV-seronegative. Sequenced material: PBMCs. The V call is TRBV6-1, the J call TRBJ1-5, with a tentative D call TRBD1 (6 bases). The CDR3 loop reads CASSERTVGNTQHF. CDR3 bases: TGTGCCAGCAGTGAAAGGACAGTAGGAAATACCCAGCATTTT.